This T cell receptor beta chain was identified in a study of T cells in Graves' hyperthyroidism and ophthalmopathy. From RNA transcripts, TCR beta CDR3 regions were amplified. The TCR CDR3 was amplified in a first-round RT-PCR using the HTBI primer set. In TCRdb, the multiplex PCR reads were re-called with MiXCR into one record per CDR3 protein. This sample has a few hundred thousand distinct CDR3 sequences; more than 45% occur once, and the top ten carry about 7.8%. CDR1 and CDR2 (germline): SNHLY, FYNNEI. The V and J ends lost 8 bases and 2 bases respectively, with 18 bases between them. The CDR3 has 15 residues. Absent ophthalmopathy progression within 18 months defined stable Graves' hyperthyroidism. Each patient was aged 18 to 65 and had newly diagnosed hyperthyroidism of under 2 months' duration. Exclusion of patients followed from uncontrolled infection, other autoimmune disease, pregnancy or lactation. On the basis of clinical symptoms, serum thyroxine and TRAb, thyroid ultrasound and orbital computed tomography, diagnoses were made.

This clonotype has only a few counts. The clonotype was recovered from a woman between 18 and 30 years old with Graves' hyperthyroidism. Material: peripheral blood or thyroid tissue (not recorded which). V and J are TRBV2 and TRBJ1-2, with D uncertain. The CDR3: CASSPLAGGNYGYTF. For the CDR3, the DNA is TGTGCCAGCTCACCACTAGCGGGAGGCAACTATGGCTACACCTTC.